The following is a TCR beta chain sequence with its context. This entry belongs to a study of control samples from healthy donors and cancer patients. Deletions cut 3 bases from V and 4 bases from J, with 12 bases between. This CDR3 contains 14 residues. Germline V gene data show CDR1 as SGHTA and CDR2 as FQGNSA. The data were produced by immunoSEQ multiplex PCR, yet TCRdb's version contains in-frame clones alone and is incomplete. The table lists just over 90,000 clones, about 88% of them singletons. This clonotype was obtained from a woman between 50 and 59 years old in good health. Specimen: blood. The chain is built from TRBV7-2 and TRBJ2-5, with D unresolved. The DNA for the CDR3 is TGTGCCAGCAGCTTTCGCGGATCGCGAGAGACCCAGTACTTC. Protein: CASSFRGSRETQYF.